The 16 T cell receptor beta chains below come from one sample, sequenced in a study of T cell responses to AZD1222 COVID-19 vaccine. Data came from immunoSEQ multiplex PCR; TCRdb stores just in-frame clones and leaves some out. The sample shows over 100,000 clones, around 94% of them seen only once. Sequenced material: peripheral blood, taken on day 0 of AZD1222 vaccination. The receptors shown here come from an adult in good health.

The V gene is TRBV4-1, the J gene TRBJ2-1; D assignment may be TRBD1 or TRBD2 (6 bases each). Germline CDR1 MGHRA, CDR2 YSYEKL. The CDR3 consists of 15 residues. The V and J ends lost 2 bases and 6 bases respectively, with 14 bases between them. In nucleotides, the CDR3 is TGCGCCAGCAGCCAAATAGGAGGGGGAGGCAATGAGCAGTTCTTC. Translated, it gives CASSQIGGGGNEQFF.

The chain carries TRBV27 and TRBJ2-1; unclear D gene. The germline V gene has CDR1 MNHEY and CDR2 SMNVEV (reference sequence). The CDR3 contains 11 residues. V was trimmed by 4 bases and J by 12 bases, leaving 10 bases between them. The CDR3 DNA is TGTGCCAGCAGTTCCGTCTTGGGGCAGTTCTTC. This codes for CASSSVLGQFF.

Here the CDR3 DNA reads TGTGCCAGTAGTCTAGCGGGAGGCTTCGAGCAGTACTTC. This encodes CASSLAGGFEQYF. The chain recombines TRBV19 with TRBJ2-7; 11 nucleotides line up with TRBD2. J was trimmed by 6 bases and V by 5 bases; bases with no gene match: 3. This CDR3 is built from 13 residues. CDR1 is LNHDA and CDR2 is SQIVND in the germline V gene (reference sequence).

The rearrangement uses TRBV24-1 and TRBJ2-3; D is ambiguous. CDR1 KGHDR and CDR2 SFDVKD come from the germline V gene. The CDR3 sequence is 11 residues long. V lost 6 bases and J 6 bases, leaving 6 bases between the germline ends. The CDR3: CATSRADTQYF. The CDR3 bases are TGTGCCACCAGTCGGGCGGATACGCAGTATTTT.

This chain connects TRBV19 to TRBJ2-7, with 7 positions matching TRBD1. Germline V gives CDR1 LNHDA, CDR2 SQIVND (reference sequence). The CDR3 extends over 14 amino acids. V shed 3 bases, J shed 6 bases, and the junction held 8 bases outside the gene matches. CDR3 sequence reads: CASSIRGAGGEQYF. The CDR3 nucleotides read TGTGCCAGTAGTATTAGGGGCGCAGGGGGCGAGCAGTACTTC.

This chain's CDR3 is CASSEDLPPYEQYF. The CDR3 DNA sequence: TGTGCCAGCAGTGAAGACCTCCCCCCTTACGAGCAGTACTTC. The gene calls are TRBV6-1 and TRBJ2-7; no clear D. The CDR3 runs 14 residues. V shed 1 base and J shed 4 bases, with 11 bases lying between them. CDR1 MNHNS and CDR2 SASEGT come from the germline V gene.

This clone was recorded a few times. The V and J genes are TRBV7-9 and TRBJ2-1; the match to TRBD2 covers 7 bases. The length of the CDR3 is 12 residues. The ends lost 4 bases at V and 12 bases at J; junction bases unmatched: 6. Germline V gene sequence: CDR1 SEHNR, CDR2 FQNEAQ (reference sequence). The CDR3, as DNA: TGTGCCAGCAGCTCAAAGCGGGATTGGCAGTTCTTC. It is translated as CASSSKRDWQFF.

This chain links TRBV20-1 with TRBJ1-4; no clear D gene. CDR1 and CDR2 from the germline V gene are DFQATT and SNEGSKA (reference sequence). This CDR3 has 11 amino acids. The ends were cut back, 3 bases at V and 10 bases at J, with 9 bases in the middle. The CDR3 is CSARADGKLFF. The CDR3 nucleotides are TGCAGTGCTAGGGCAGACGGAAAACTGTTTTTT.

To note about this clone: One end of the junction fails to match germline, which may point to a read error. The V call is TRBV7-2, the J call TRBJ1-2; a possible D gene is TRBD1 (5 bases). CDR1 is SGHTA, CDR2 FQGNSA, per germline. The length of the CDR3 is 14 residues. For the CDR3, the DNA is TGTGCCAGCAGCTTAGCTGGGAGACAGTCCCTCGGGTCCTTC. It translates to CASSLAGRQSLGSF.

This clone was seen a single time. The rearrangement joins TRBV6-2 or TRBV6-3 to TRBJ1-2; 7 bases map to TRBD1. Losses at the gene ends were 6 bases for V and 4 bases for J; bases not matched to a gene: 8. The CDR3 has 14 amino acids. Germline-derived CDR1 and CDR2 are MNHEY and SVGEGT. Here the CDR3 reads CASSSRQGLYGYTF. The CDR3 coding sequence is TGTGCCAGCAGCTCACGACAGGGCCTCTATGGCTACACCTTC.

V is TRBV5-1 and J is TRBJ2-1, with TRBD2 matching over 14 bases. This CDR3 has 15 residues. The germline V gene has CDR1 SGHRS and CDR2 YFSETQ. Germline trimming cut 6 bases from V and 8 bases from J; bases unmatched to any gene: 7. The CDR3 spells CASIRLAGGLDEQFF. The CDR3 DNA reads as TGCGCCAGCATAAGACTAGCGGGAGGGCTAGATGAGCAGTTCTTC.

In nucleotides, the CDR3 is TGTGCCAGCAGTTTAATGAGGGGGGCCAACGTCCTGACTTTC. Translation gives CASSLMRGANVLTF. The genes are TRBV27 and TRBJ2-6; no reliable D call. CDR3 length: 14 residues. The V gene's germline CDR1 is MNHEY and CDR2 SMNVEV (reference sequence). V was trimmed by 2 bases and J by 4 bases, leaving 6 bases between them.

This rearrangement joins TRBV19 to TRBJ1-5, with D uncertain. The V and J ends lost 5 bases and 5 bases respectively, with 16 bases between them. Germline V gives CDR1 LNHDA, CDR2 SQIVND (reference sequence). The CDR3 has 15 amino acids. DNA for the CDR3: TGTGCCAGTAGTGCCCCCTGGGGTAAATATCAGCCCCAGCATTTT. It encodes CASSAPWGKYQPQHF.

This clone was seen once. The chain employs TRBV19 and TRBJ2-4; 7 bases fit TRBD2. CDR1 LNHDA and CDR2 SQIVND come from the germline V gene (reference sequence). J was trimmed by 1 base and V by 8 bases; bases with no gene match: 8. This CDR3 spans 15 amino acids. CDR3 nucleotides: TGTGCCAGTCGCGTGAGCGGGATGGCCAAAAACATTCAGTACTTC. Protein: CASRVSGMAKNIQYF.

V is TRBV6-1 and J is TRBJ2-2; D is perhaps TRBD2 (5 bases). Germline lookup yields CDR1 MNHNS and CDR2 SASEGT. The CDR3 is 15 amino acids. V was cut by 1 base and J by 5 bases, with 11 bases left in between. As DNA, the CDR3 is TGTGCCAGCAGTGAAGAGGGAAGGAGGACCGGGGAGCTGTTTTTT. As protein: CASSEEGRRTGELFF.

V gene TRBV12-3 or TRBV12-4 combines with J gene TRBJ1-2, with D uncertain. The CDR3 length is 11 residues. The V gene lost 2 bases and the J gene lost 12 bases, with 10 bases spanning the gap. DNA for the CDR3: TGTGCCAGCAGTTTATCTGGAGTTAACACCTTC. Translation: CASSLSGVNTF.